This section outlines one T cell receptor (beta chain) sequence together with its context. The sample is drawn from a study of control samples from healthy donors and cancer patients. Assay used: immunoSEQ multiplex PCR; TCRdb lists only in-frame clones, some missing. This table holds over 85,000 clones, 85% to 90% found once. Trimming pared 2 bases from V and 2 bases from J, leaving 10 bases between. CDR3 length equals 15 residues. Looked up from germline, CDR1 is MNHNY and CDR2 is SVGAGI (reference sequence). The chain recombines TRBV6-6 with TRBJ1-5; D may be TRBD1 (5 bases). Specimen: PBMCs. The receptor was isolated from a woman between 45 and 60 years old with colorectal cancer. CDR3: CASSYRQGGNQPQHF. In nucleotides, the CDR3 is TGTGCCAGCAGTTACCGCCAGGGAGGCAATCAGCCCCAGCATTTT.